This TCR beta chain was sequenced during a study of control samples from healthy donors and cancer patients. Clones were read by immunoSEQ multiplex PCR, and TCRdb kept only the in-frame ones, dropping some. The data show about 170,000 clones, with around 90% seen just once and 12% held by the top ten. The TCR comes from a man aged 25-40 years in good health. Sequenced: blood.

The DNA for the CDR3 is TGTGCCACCAGTGACCCCCGGGGGACGCGAGAGCAGTACTTC. It codes for CATSDPRGTREQYF. The rearrangement joins TRBV24-1 to TRBJ2-7; D may be TRBD2 (6 bases). V shed 4 bases and J shed 7 bases, with 16 bases lying between them. Looked up from germline, CDR1 is KGHDR and CDR2 is SFDVKD. The CDR3 totals 14 residues.